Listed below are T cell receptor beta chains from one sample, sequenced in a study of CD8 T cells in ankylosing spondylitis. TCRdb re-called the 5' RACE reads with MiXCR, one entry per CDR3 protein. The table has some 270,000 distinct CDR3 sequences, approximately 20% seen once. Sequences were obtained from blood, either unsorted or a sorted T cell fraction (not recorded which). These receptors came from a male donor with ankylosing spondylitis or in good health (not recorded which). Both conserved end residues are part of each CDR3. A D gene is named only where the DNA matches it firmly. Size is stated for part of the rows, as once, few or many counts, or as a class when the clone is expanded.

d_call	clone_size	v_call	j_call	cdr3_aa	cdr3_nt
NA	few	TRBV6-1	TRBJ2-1	CASRPWRGENNEQFF	TGTGCCAGCAGGCCTTGGAGGGGCGAAAACAATGAGCAGTTCTTC
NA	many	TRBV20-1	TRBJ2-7	CSARAGTPKEQYF	TGCAGTGCTAGAGCGGGGACTCCCAAGGAGCAGTACTTC
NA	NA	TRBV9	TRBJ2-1	CASSGASAREDEQFF	TGTGCCAGCAGCGGGGCTAGCGCCAGGGAGGATGAGCAGTTCTTC
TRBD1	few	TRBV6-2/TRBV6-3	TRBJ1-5	CASSKSQGANQPQHF	TGTGCCAGCTCAAAGTCGCAGGGGGCGAATCAGCCCCAGCATTTT
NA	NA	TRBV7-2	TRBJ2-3	CASSPLDGSTDTQYF	TGTGCCAGCAGCCCCTTGGACGGGAGCACAGATACGCAGTATTTT
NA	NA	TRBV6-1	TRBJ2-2	CASRSGRVGELFF	TGTGCCAGCAGAAGCGGGCGGGTCGGGGAGCTGTTTTTT
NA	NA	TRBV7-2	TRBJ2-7	CASSLSRGYEQYF	TGTGCCAGCAGCTTAAGTAGGGGCTACGAGCAGTACTTC
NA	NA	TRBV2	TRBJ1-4	CASSEMTANNEKLFF	TGTGCCAGCAGTGAGATGACAGCTAACAATGAAAAACTGTTTTTT
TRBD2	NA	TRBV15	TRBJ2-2	CATSRDGDYLTGGELFF	TGTGCCACCAGCAGAGACGGGGACTACCTCACGGGCGGGGAGCTGTTTTTT
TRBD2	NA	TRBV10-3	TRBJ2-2	CAISDPKAGGVNTGELFF	TGTGCCATCAGTGACCCAAAAGCGGGAGGAGTAAACACCGGGGAGCTGTTTTTT
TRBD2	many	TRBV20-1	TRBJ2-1	CSARSRTSVYNEQFF	TGCAGTGCTAGATCGAGGACTAGCGTCTACAATGAGCAGTTCTTC
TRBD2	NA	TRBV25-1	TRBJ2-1	CASSEFGGRANNEQFF	TGTGCCAGCAGTGAATTTGGCGGGAGGGCCAACAATGAGCAGTTCTTC
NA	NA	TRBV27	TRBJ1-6	CASSFTDGNSPLHF	TGTGCCAGCAGTTTCACGGACGGCAATTCACCCCTCCACTTT
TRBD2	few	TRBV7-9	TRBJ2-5	CASSPRTSGRSGETQYF	TGTGCCAGCAGCCCTCGCACTAGCGGGAGATCGGGAGAGACCCAGTACTTC
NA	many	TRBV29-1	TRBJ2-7	CSVEDPLDHSPYEQYF	TGCAGCGTTGAAGATCCCCTAGACCATTCCCCCTACGAGCAGTACTTC
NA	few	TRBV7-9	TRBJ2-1	CASSHQHNEQFF	TGTGCCAGCAGCCATCAGCACAATGAGCAGTTCTTC
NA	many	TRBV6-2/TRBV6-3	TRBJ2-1	CASSYATRNEQFF	TGTGCCAGCAGTTACGCGACTAGAAATGAGCAGTTCTTC
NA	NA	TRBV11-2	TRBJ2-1	CASSKRSLTDSYNEQFF	TGTGCCAGCAGCAAAAGATCCTTGACAGATTCCTACAATGAGCAGTTCTTC
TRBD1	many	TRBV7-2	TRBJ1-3	CASSSDRLMGNTIYF	TGTGCCAGCAGCTCGGACAGGCTCATGGGAAACACCATATATTTT
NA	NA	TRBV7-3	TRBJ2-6	CASSDGGNSGANVLTF	TGTGCCAGCAGCGATGGAGGGAACTCTGGGGCCAACGTCCTGACTTTC
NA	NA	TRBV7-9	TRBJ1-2	CASSQSAGYSGYTF	TGTGCCAGCAGCCAATCGGCAGGGTATAGTGGCTACACCTTC
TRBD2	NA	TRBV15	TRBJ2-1	CATSRDTSGNEQFF	TGTGCCACCAGCAGAGATACTAGCGGCAATGAGCAGTTCTTC
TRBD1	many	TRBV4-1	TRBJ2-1	CASSQEVTGAYNEQFF	TGCGCCAGCAGCCAAGAAGTGACAGGGGCCTACAATGAGCAGTTCTTC
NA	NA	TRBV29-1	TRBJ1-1	CSVEKMNTEAFF	TGCAGCGTTGAGAAGATGAACACTGAAGCTTTCTTT
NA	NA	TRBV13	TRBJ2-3	CASSLIQWGTDTQYF	TGTGCCAGCAGCTTAATCCAGTGGGGCACAGATACGCAGTATTTT
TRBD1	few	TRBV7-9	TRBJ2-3	CASSPLGQSTDTQYF	TGTGCCAGCAGCCCACTGGGACAGAGCACAGATACGCAGTATTTT
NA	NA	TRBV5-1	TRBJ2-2	CASSSGRRDTGELFF	TGCGCCAGCAGCTCCGGCCGCAGGGACACCGGGGAGCTGTTTTTT
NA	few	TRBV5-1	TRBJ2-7	CASSLQGGSSYEQYF	TGCGCCAGCAGCTTGCAAGGGGGAAGCTCCTACGAGCAGTACTTC
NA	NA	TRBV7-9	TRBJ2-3	CASSLKDRIGTDTQYF	TGTGCCAGCAGCCTAAAAGACAGAATCGGCACAGATACGCAGTATTTT
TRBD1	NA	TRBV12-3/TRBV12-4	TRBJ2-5	CASSLGTAQESQYF	TGTGCCAGCAGTTTGGGGACAGCCCAAGAGTCCCAGTACTTC
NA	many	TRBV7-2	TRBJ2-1	CASSWGSADYEQFF	TGTGCCAGCAGCTGGGGTTCGGCGGACTATGAGCAGTTCTTC
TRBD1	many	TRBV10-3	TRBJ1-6	CAISETDRGSSPLHF	TGTGCCATCAGTGAGACGGACAGGGGGAGTTCACCCCTCCACTTT
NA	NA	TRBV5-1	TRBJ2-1	CASSLGREKDEQFF	TGCGCCAGCAGCTTGGGTCGGGAGAAAGATGAGCAGTTCTTC
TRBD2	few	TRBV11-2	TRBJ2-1	CASSHSGVSSYNEQFF	TGTGCCAGCAGCCATAGCGGGGTTAGCTCCTACAATGAGCAGTTCTTC
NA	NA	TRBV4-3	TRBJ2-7	CASSPIRGDSEQYF	TGCGCCAGCAGCCCTATCCGGGGCGACTCCGAGCAGTACTTC